This is a list of T cell receptor beta chains from one sample in a study of Ad26.COV2.S vaccination and SARS-CoV-2 variants. Generated by immunoSEQ multiplex PCR, the TCRdb table keeps only in-frame clones and is missing some. The sample shows hundreds of thousands of clones, approximately 84% of them seen only once. The sample in question was peripheral blood, obtained in a trial of Ad26.COV2.S vaccine versus placebo. Source of these receptors: a person between 18 and 60 years old who received the Ad26.COV2.S COVID-19 vaccine or a placebo. Both conserved end residues are part of each CDR3. The D gene is left open where the match is weak. The size field is filled for only some rows; it gives once, few, many or a size class.

D	size	J	length	V	CDR3	DNA
TRBD1	-	TRBJ2-7	15	TRBV6-5	CASSSGGTGTYEQYF	TGTGCCAGCAGCTCCGGTGGGACAGGGACCTACGAGCAGTACTTC
-	-	TRBJ1-2	15	TRBV13	CASSLYDRLNYGYTF	TGTGCCAGCAGCTTATACGACAGGCTAAACTATGGCTACACCTTC
TRBD1	-	TRBJ1-6	17	TRBV7-2	CASSLDRGRSYNSPLHF	TGTGCCAGCAGCTTAGACAGGGGGCGGTCCTATAATTCACCCCTCCACTTT
TRBD2	-	TRBJ2-7	13	TRBV6-2/TRBV6-3	CASSLGRVVEQYF	TGTGCCAGCAGTCTCGGGAGGGTGGTCGAGCAGTACTTC
-	-	TRBJ1-2	14	TRBV27	CASSIRGTDYGYTF	TGTGCCAGCAGTATACGCGGGACCGACTATGGCTACACCTTC
-	once	TRBJ2-6	15	TRBV5-1	CASSLDGAGANVLTF	TGCGCCAGCAGCTTGGATGGGGCTGGGGCCAACGTCCTGACTTTC
-	-	TRBJ2-1	12	TRBV12-3/TRBV12-4	CASSLSYNEQFF	TGTGCCAGCAGCCTTTCCTACAATGAGCAGTTCTTC
TRBD2	-	TRBJ2-5	13	TRBV30	CAWRLAGGETQYF	TGTGCCTGGCGACTAGCGGGAGGGGAGACCCAGTACTTC
TRBD2	-	TRBJ2-5	14	TRBV7-6	CASSSGRAGETQYF	TGTGCCAGCAGTTCAGGGAGGGCCGGCGAGACCCAGTACTTC
TRBD1	-	TRBJ2-7	17	TRBV28	CASSLFRGDRVGYEQYF	TGTGCCAGCAGTTTATTTCGGGGGGACAGGGTTGGCTACGAGCAGTACTTC
-	-	TRBJ2-5	14	TRBV5-5	CASSFGVAEETQYF	TGTGCCAGCAGCTTTGGTGTAGCGGAGGAGACCCAGTACTTC
TRBD2	many	TRBJ2-1	19	TRBV19	CASSIVMGGPPSSYNEQFF	TGTGCCAGTAGTATAGTTATGGGAGGGCCACCCAGCTCCTACAATGAGCAGTTCTTC
-	-	TRBJ1-5	14	TRBV18	CASSPFGQGQPQHF	TGTGCCAGCTCACCTTTTGGGCAGGGTCAGCCCCAGCATTTT
-	-	TRBJ2-2	17	TRBV4-2	CASSPPLGLADTGELFF	TGTGCCAGCAGCCCCCCTCTCGGCCTAGCAGATACCGGGGAGCTGTTTTTT
-	-	TRBJ2-5	13	TRBV10-2	CASSEYSKETQYF	TGCGCCAGCAGTGAGTACTCGAAAGAGACCCAGTACTTC
-	few	TRBJ1-1	14	TRBV30	CAWSVGTTHTEAFF	TGTGCCTGGAGTGTTGGGACCACCCACACTGAAGCTTTCTTT
-	-	TRBJ2-5	15	TRBV18	CASSPSTPGRETQYF	TGTGCCAGCTCACCTTCGACACCGGGAAGGGAGACCCAGTACTTC
TRBD2	-	TRBJ2-5	16	TRBV27	CASSFVGLAGGETQYF	TGTGCCAGCAGTTTTGTCGGACTAGCGGGTGGGGAGACCCAGTACTTC
TRBD1	-	TRBJ2-7	14	TRBV3-1/TRBV3-2	CASSHGQGPYEQYF	TGTGCCAGCAGCCATGGACAGGGGCCCTACGAGCAGTACTTC
-	-	TRBJ2-7	13	TRBV5-1	CASSLGAFYEQYF	TGCGCCAGCAGCTTGGGGGCCTTCTACGAGCAGTACTTC
TRBD1	-	TRBJ1-2	18	TRBV5-1	CASSSMPGQGNRDYGYTF	TGCGCCAGCAGCTCCATGCCGGGACAGGGGAATAGGGACTATGGCTACACCTTC
-	-	TRBJ2-3	16	TRBV4-3	CASSQDGGRGTDTQYF	TGCGCCAGCAGCCAAGATGGGGGGAGGGGGACAGATACGCAGTATTTT
-	once	TRBJ2-7	13	TRBV6-5	CASSTAIGREQYF	TGTGCCAGCAGTACGGCCATCGGGCGGGAGCAGTACTTC
-	-	TRBJ1-1	16	TRBV18	CASSPKAPAVNTEAFF	TGTGCCAGCTCACCAAAGGCACCGGCAGTGAACACTGAAGCTTTCTTT
-	-	TRBJ2-5	14	TRBV7-2	CASSLGRASETQYF	TGTGCCAGCAGCTTAGGTCGGGCAAGCGAGACCCAGTACTTC
TRBD1	once	TRBJ1-3	15	TRBV5-4	CASSWGGQGPNTIYF	TGTGCCAGCAGCTGGGGGGGACAGGGGCCAAACACCATATATTTT
TRBD2	-	TRBJ2-7	14	TRBV6-5	CASSYAREGYEQYF	TGTGCCAGCAGTTACGCGCGGGAGGGGTACGAGCAGTACTTC
TRBD1	-	TRBJ2-1	15	TRBV10-3	CAISESNRGREEQFF	TGTGCCATCAGTGAGTCGAACAGGGGCCGCGAAGAGCAGTTCTTC
TRBD1	once	TRBJ2-1	18	TRBV5-1	CASSLASGGTGIGAEQFF	TGCGCCAGCAGCTTGGCCTCAGGAGGGACAGGGATTGGGGCTGAGCAGTTCTTC
-	-	TRBJ2-7	15	TRBV7-6	CASSDATGLPSGQYF	TGTGCCAGCAGCGACGCTACGGGACTGCCCTCGGGGCAGTACTTC
TRBD2	few	TRBJ2-7	15	TRBV4-1	CASSPQLAASYEQYF	TGCGCCAGCAGCCCCCAACTAGCGGCCTCCTACGAGCAGTACTTC
-	few	TRBJ2-5	15	TRBV27	CASSPLPPSKETQYF	TGTGCCAGCAGCCCCCTACCCCCAAGTAAAGAGACCCAGTACTTC
-	-	TRBJ1-3	12	TRBV30	CAWSVLGYTIYF	TGTGCCTGGAGTGTATTGGGATACACCATATATTTT
TRBD1	-	TRBJ1-1	15	TRBV7-9	CASSPPGTANTEAFF	TGTGCCAGCAGCCCTCCCGGGACAGCGAACACTGAAGCTTTCTTT
-	once	TRBJ2-1	16	TRBV6-5	CASSYLGPTQYNEQFF	TGTGCCAGCAGTTACCTGGGACCAACCCAATACAATGAGCAGTTCTTC
-	-	TRBJ2-3	16	TRBV10-3	CAISEYGETSTDTQYF	TGTGCCATCAGTGAATACGGGGAGACTAGCACAGATACGCAGTATTTT
-	-	TRBJ2-7	16	TRBV27	CASSVGPGSSSYEQYF	TGTGCCAGCAGTGTGGGGCCGGGCTCCAGCTCCTACGAGCAGTACTTC
-	-	TRBJ2-3	13	TRBV6-5	CASSYGGIDTQYF	TGTGCCAGCAGTTACGGGGGAATAGATACGCAGTATTTT
TRBD1	-	TRBJ1-2	14	TRBV5-5	CASSIQGTGYGYTF	TGTGCCAGCAGCATCCAAGGGACAGGCTATGGCTACACCTTC
-	-	TRBJ1-2	14	TRBV7-9	CASSPRATNYGYTF	TGTGCCAGCAGCCCGCGGGCCACTAACTATGGCTACACCTTC
-	-	TRBJ2-7	11	TRBV29-1	CSVESTYEQYF	TGCAGCGTTGAAAGTACCTACGAGCAGTACTTC
-	few	TRBJ1-1	13	TRBV27	CASSYPWVPEAFF	TGTGCCAGCAGTTACCCTTGGGTTCCTGAAGCTTTCTTT
TRBD1	-	TRBJ2-7	16	TRBV4-3	CASSQGGQGPSYEQYF	TGCGCCAGCAGCCAAGGTGGACAGGGACCGTCCTACGAGCAGTACTTC
TRBD2	-	TRBJ2-3	18	TRBV7-2	CASTIPLSGRANSDTQYF	TGTGCCAGCACCATTCCCCTTAGCGGGAGGGCAAACTCAGATACGCAGTATTTT
-	few	TRBJ1-2	13	TRBV10-3	CAISYSGSNGYTF	TGTGCCATCAGTTACTCAGGGTCTAATGGCTACACCTTC
TRBD1	-	TRBJ2-2	15	TRBV12-5	CASGLGQGTTGELFF	TGTGCTAGTGGTTTGGGACAGGGGACTACCGGGGAGCTGTTTTTT